The TCR beta chain described here comes from a study of CD8 T cells in ankylosing spondylitis. Findings and limits, study-wide: Ankylosing spondylitis blood appeared to carry a characteristic TCR beta motif of roughly 8 highly homologous variants. From matched ankylosing spondylitis synovial fluid, disease-linked clones were reportedly recovered at significantly enriched levels.

Trimming stripped 2 bases from V and 0 bases from J, with 11 bases between. The CDR3 has 16 residues. The V gene's germline CDR1 is SGHTA and CDR2 FQGNSA. TCRdb passed the 5' RACE reads through MiXCR, listing each CDR3 protein once. The sample carries fewer than 550,000 distinct CDR3 sequences, 5.3% recorded once. This clonotype was seen at least ten times. Its antigen is undetermined. V gene TRBV7-2 combines with J gene TRBJ1-3; TRBD1 is a possible D gene (6 bases). Material: blood, either unsorted or a sorted T cell fraction (not recorded which). This TCR was sampled from a male donor with ankylosing spondylitis. The CDR3 loop is CASSLRTAFSGNTIYF. The CDR3 DNA follows: TGTGCCAGCAGCTTAAGGACAGCCTTCTCTGGAAACACCATATATTTT.